This T cell receptor (beta chain) was recovered during a study of blood T cell dynamics during melanoma immunotherapy (dated by TCRdb to about 2020). About the full investigation: The patients had metastatic melanoma and were given first-line pembrolizumab or nivolumab plus ipilimumab as standard of care in the United Kingdom. Peripheral T cell receptor repertoires of metastatic melanoma patients were profiled before and after one cycle of checkpoint inhibitor therapy to find early correlates of response. The training cohort was made up of consecutive patients, while a further independent group of patients from the same centre was pooled to form an external validation set. The full study reports these points: The relatively small sample size was acknowledged as potentially limiting generalization of the results. Unlike progressors, patients who went on to achieve disease control showed a bifurcated reorganization of the PBMC repertoire at W3, with either increased clonality or increased diversity. Whether the T cell clones behind the repertoire changes were melanoma-specific or instead reflected general immune activation was something the study could not determine.

The CDR3, from cysteine to phenylalanine, totals 15 residues. The sequence is cut down to CDR3 DNA, 45 bases in frame from base 1. The junction carries 10 bases between V and J, which are trimmed by 1 base and 4 bases respectively. The germline V gene yields SGHTA for CDR1 and FQGNSA for CDR2. Every bulk PBMC sample had a fixed 350 ng of DNA loaded. TCR beta CDR3 sequences were amplified from genomic DNA with the immunoSEQ TCRb Assay kit following manufacturer instructions. The KAPA Library Quantification Kit for Illumina platforms was used to quantify pooled libraries by qPCR. Sequencing of the pooled libraries was done on an Illumina NextSeq 500, with clustering at roughly 0.6-1.1 pM. The paper's data handling went like this. The TCR data were analyzed using immunoSEQ ANALYZER and the R LymphoSeq package. A rearrangement efficiency score was calculated as productive divided by the sum of productive and non-productive CDR3 sequences. Clonality was assessed using the Gini coefficient and diversity using the Renyi index at alpha=1, with pairwise comparisons between timepoints within each patient. In LymphoSeq, clonal relatedness was computed using an edit distance of 3, and repertoire similarity was computed using the Bhattacharyya coefficient. To classify response, a linear discriminant analysis based on week-3 changes in clonality and diversity was built using the R MASS and caret packages. TCRdb carries this immuneACCESS record with in-frame sequences only. Its versions omit some clonotypes, under half of them owing to an unresolved V gene in the studies checked, with the rest unexplained. The V and J calls and clone size come from that table; D and trimming were worked out from the DNA. Here the sample has more than 10,000 clones; roughly 84% occur a single time. The top ten clones comprise roughly 9% of the sample.

A remark on this clone: The antigen it recognizes is unknown. Base qualities are not at hand, and no much larger clone is one base apart.

The time point label, as the study defines it: pre-treatment baseline. Blood samples were collected before treatment (T0) and at week 3 (W3), after the first cycle of checkpoint blockade. Except for two patients with rapid clinical progression, response was assessed 12 weeks after the first infusion by RECIST 1.1; disease control meant complete response, partial response or stable disease. Patients were not eligible if they had prior systemic cancer treatment, concomitant immunosuppressant therapy or synchronous other active malignancies. Bulk PBMC and plasma cell-free DNA were both sequenced for TCR beta so that circulating cells and T cell turnover could be tracked. PBMC were isolated from blood with Lymphoprep and SepMate tubes, followed by red cell lysis. QIAamp DNA Blood Mini kits were used to extract DNA from PBMC and from sorted T cell subsets.

The input for sequencing was blood, taken from a patient treated with checkpoint blockade. The V and J segments used are TRBV7-2 and TRBJ2-2; the D gene assignment is ambiguous. The origin of this receptor is a human donor with melanoma. The DNA sequence is TGTGCCAGCAGCTTAGTTGGTCCAGGCACCGGGGAGCTGTTTTTT. This codes for CASSLVGPGTGELFF.